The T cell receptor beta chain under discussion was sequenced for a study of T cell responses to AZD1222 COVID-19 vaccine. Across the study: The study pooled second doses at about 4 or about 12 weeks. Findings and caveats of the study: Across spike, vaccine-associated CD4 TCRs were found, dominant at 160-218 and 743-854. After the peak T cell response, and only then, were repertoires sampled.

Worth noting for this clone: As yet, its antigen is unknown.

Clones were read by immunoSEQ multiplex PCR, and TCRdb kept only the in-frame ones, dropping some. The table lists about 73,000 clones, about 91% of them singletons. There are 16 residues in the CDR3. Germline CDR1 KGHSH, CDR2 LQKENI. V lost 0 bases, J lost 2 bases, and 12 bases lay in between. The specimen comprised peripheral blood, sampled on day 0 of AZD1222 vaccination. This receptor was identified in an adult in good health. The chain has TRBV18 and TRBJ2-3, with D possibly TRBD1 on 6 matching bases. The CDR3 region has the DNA TGTGCCAGCTCACCACCCGGGACATATTACACAGATACGCAGTATTTT. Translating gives CASSPPGTYYTDTQYF. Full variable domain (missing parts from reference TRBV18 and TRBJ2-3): NAGVMQNPRHLVRRRGQEARLRCSPMKGHSHVYWYRQLPEEGLKFMVYLQKENIIDESGMPKERFSAEFPKEGPSILRIQQVVRGDSAAYFCASSPPGTYYTDTQYFGPGTRLTVL.